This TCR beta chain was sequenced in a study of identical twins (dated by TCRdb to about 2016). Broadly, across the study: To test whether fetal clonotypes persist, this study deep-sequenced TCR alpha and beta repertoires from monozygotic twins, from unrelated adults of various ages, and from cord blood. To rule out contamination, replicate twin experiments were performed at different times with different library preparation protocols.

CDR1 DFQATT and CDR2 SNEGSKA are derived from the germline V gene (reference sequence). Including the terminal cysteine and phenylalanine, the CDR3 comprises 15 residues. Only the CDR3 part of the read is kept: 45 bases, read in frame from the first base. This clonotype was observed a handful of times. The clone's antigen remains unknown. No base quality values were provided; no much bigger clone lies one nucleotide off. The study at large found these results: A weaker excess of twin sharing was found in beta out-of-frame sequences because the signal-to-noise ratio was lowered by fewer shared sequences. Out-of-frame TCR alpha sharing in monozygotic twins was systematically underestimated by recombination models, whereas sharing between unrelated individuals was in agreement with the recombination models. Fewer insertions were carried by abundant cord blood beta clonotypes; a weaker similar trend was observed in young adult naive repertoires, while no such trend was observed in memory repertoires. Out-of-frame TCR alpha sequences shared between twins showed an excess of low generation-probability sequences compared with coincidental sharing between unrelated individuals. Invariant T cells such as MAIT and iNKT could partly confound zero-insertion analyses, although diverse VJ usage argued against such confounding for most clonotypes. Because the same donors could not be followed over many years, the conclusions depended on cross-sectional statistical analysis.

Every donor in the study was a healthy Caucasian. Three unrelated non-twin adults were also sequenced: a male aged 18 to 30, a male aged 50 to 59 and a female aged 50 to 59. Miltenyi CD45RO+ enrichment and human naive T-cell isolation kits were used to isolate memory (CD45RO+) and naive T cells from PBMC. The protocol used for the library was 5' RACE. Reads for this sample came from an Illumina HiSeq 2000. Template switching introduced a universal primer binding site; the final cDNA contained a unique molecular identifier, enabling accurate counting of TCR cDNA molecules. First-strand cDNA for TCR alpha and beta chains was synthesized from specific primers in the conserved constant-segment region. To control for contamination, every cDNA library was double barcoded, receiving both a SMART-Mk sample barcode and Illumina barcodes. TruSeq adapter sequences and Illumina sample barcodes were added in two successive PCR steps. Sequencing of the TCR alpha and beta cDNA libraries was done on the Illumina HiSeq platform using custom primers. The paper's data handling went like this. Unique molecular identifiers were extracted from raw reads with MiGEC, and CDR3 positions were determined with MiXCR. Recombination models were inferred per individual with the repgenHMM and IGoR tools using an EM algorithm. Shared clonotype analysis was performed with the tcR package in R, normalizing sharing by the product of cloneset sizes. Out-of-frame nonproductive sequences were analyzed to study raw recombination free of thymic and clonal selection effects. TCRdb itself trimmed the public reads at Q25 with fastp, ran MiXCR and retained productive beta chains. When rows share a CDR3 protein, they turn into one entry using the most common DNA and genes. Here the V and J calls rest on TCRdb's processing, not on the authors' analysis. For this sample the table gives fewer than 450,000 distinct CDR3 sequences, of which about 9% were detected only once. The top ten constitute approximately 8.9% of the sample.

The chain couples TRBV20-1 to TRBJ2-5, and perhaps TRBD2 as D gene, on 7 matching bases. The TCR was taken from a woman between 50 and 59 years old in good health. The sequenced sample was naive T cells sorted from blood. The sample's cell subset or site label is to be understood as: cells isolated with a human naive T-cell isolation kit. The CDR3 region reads CSPVQGRDVGETQYF. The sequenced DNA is TGCAGCCCAGTGCAGGGGAGGGACGTCGGAGAGACCCAGTACTTC.